Sequencing of this TCR beta chain was carried out in a study of blood T cell repertoires in COVID-19. The CDR3 covers 14 residues. Germline CDR1 LGHDT, CDR2 YNNKEL (reference sequence). Trimming cost V 0 bases and J 8 bases, with 13 bases left between them. Clones were sequenced by immunoSEQ multiplex PCR, and TCRdb holds only the in-frame ones, with some missing. This sample has under 95,000 clones, with 80% to 95% found just once. The chain employs TRBV3-1 (or the pseudogene TRBV3-2) and TRBJ1-1; D unresolved. This TCR derives from a woman in her forties or fifties in a cohort sampled during active COVID-19. Input material: peripheral blood. CDR3 coding DNA: TGTGCCAGCAGCCAAGATCTTCGAGCCGGGGAAGCTTTCTTT. This encodes CASSQDLRAGEAFF.